This T cell receptor beta chain derives from a study of T cell clones after liver transplantation. Turning to the study itself: Tolerance: complete withdrawal held at least one year, liver enzymes staying within twice normal. The study, taken as a whole, reports: Post-transplant, graft-donor-reactive CD4 TCRbeta sequences in blood dropped significantly in most of the 8 subjects.

The sample holds one count of this clone. Its antigen remains unidentified. The CDR3 extends over 16 amino acids. Here immunoSEQ multiplex PCR was the method, and the copy in TCRdb shows in-frame clones only, minus some. The profile covers roughly 97,000 clones, with around 83% appearing a single time and about 1% taken by the ten largest. The clonotype comes from a human donor who received a liver transplant. The specimen comprised CD4+ T cells from blood, sampled before liver transplant. The V call is TRBV21-1, the J call TRBJ2-7; the table names TRBD1, a call not compared with the DNA. TRBV21-1 is an annotated pseudogene. The CDR3 is CASSKTRPGGIDEQYF. DNA of the CDR3: TGTGCCAGCAGCAAAACCCGCCCAGGGGGAATCGACGAGCAGTACTTC.